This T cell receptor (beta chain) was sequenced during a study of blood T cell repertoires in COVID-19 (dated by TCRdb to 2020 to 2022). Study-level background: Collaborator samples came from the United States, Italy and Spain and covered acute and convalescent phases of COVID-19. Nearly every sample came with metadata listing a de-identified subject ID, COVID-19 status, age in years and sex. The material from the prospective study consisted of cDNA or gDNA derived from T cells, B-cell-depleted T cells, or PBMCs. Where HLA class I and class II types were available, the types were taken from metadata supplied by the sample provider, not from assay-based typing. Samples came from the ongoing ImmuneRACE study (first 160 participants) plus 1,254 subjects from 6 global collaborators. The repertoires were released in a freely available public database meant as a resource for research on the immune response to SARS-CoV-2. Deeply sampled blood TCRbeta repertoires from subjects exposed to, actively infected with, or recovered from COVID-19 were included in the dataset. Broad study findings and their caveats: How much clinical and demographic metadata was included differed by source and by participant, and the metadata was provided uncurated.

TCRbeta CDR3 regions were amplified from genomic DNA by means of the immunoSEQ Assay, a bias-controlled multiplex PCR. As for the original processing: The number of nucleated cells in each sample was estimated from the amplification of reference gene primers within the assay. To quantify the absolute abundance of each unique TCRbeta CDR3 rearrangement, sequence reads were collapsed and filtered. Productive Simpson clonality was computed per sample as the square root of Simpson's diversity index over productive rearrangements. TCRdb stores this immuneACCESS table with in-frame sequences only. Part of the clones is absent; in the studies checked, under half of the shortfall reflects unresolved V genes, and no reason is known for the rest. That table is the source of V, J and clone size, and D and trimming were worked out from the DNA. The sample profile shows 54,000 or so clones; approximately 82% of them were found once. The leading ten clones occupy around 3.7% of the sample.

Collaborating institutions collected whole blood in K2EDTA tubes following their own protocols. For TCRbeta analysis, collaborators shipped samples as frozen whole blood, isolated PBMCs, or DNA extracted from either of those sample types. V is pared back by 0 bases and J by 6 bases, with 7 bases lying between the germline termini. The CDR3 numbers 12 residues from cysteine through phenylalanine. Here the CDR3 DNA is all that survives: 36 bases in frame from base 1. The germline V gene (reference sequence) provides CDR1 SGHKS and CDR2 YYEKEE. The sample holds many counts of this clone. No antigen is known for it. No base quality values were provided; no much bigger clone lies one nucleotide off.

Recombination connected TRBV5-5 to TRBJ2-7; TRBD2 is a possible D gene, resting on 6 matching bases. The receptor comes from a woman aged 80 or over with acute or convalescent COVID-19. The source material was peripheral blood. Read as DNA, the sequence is TGTGCCAGCAGCTTGGTGGGGGGCGAGCAGTACTTC. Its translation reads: CASSLVGGEQYF.